This is a list of T cell receptor beta chains from one sample in a study of blood T cell repertoires in COVID-19. Libraries were prepared by immunoSEQ multiplex PCR; TCRdb keeps only in-frame clonotypes and omits some of them. The table includes about 350,000 clones, over 80% detected once. Sequenced input: peripheral blood. All receptors derive from a man aged 30-40 years with COVID-19, enrolled during active disease. Both conserved end residues are part of each CDR3. Fields, in order: V gene, D gene, J gene, clone size, CDR3 protein, CDR3 DNA. D genes are given only for firm matches. Expanded clones get a size class; other rows say once, few or many, or leave the size out.

v_call: TRBV20-1
d_call: .
j_call: TRBJ2-4
clone_size: .
cdr3_aa: CSASRVAGQLAKNIQYF
cdr3_nt: TGCAGTGCTAGTAGGGTGGCGGGACAGTTAGCCAAAAACATTCAGTACTTC

v_call: TRBV11-2
d_call: .
j_call: TRBJ1-2
clone_size: .
cdr3_aa: CASSPDGVGYGYTF
cdr3_nt: TGTGCCAGCAGCCCTGACGGGGTTGGCTATGGCTACACCTTC

v_call: TRBV6-2/TRBV6-3
d_call: .
j_call: TRBJ1-5
clone_size: few
cdr3_aa: CASSYAGTVYSNQPQHF
cdr3_nt: TGTGCCAGCAGTTACGCGGGGACGGTTTATAGCAATCAGCCCCAGCATTTT

v_call: TRBV6-2/TRBV6-3
d_call: TRBD2
j_call: TRBJ2-5
clone_size: .
cdr3_aa: CASSIRRGGGETQYF
cdr3_nt: TGTGCCAGCAGCATCAGGCGCGGGGGAGGGGAGACCCAGTACTTC

v_call: TRBV28
d_call: TRBD1
j_call: TRBJ1-6
clone_size: .
cdr3_aa: CASRPGTGGFLYNSPLHF
cdr3_nt: TGTGCCAGCAGACCTGGGACAGGGGGCTTTCTCTATAATTCACCCCTCCACTTT

v_call: TRBV19
d_call: TRBD1
j_call: TRBJ1-5
clone_size: .
cdr3_aa: CASSPGQGVNQPQHF
cdr3_nt: TGTGCCAGTAGTCCCGGACAGGGCGTCAATCAGCCCCAGCATTTT

v_call: TRBV5-4
d_call: TRBD2
j_call: TRBJ2-7
clone_size: .
cdr3_aa: CASSLGGSSGRGEQYF
cdr3_nt: TGTGCCAGCAGCTTGGGAGGGTCTAGCGGGAGGGGCGAGCAGTACTTC

v_call: TRBV27
d_call: .
j_call: TRBJ2-7
clone_size: .
cdr3_aa: CASRTAGNEEQYF
cdr3_nt: TGTGCCAGCCGCACAGCAGGGAACGAGGAGCAGTACTTC

v_call: TRBV7-2
d_call: .
j_call: TRBJ2-1
clone_size: .
cdr3_aa: CASSRRYNEQFF
cdr3_nt: TGTGCCAGCAGTCGGAGGTACAATGAGCAGTTCTTC

v_call: TRBV7-2
d_call: .
j_call: TRBJ1-6
clone_size: .
cdr3_aa: CASSLVAGMDSPFHF
cdr3_nt: TGTGCCAGCAGCTTAGTAGCAGGGATGGATTCACCCTTCCACTTT

v_call: TRBV10-3
d_call: TRBD2
j_call: TRBJ2-5
clone_size: .
cdr3_aa: CAIAGGQGETQYF
cdr3_nt: TGTGCCATTGCGGGGGGCCAGGGAGAGACCCAGTACTTC

v_call: TRBV7-3
d_call: .
j_call: TRBJ2-2
clone_size: .
cdr3_aa: CASSTSITGELFF
cdr3_nt: TGTGCCAGCAGCACGAGTATCACCGGGGAGCTGTTTTTT

v_call: TRBV7-9
d_call: TRBD1
j_call: TRBJ2-7
clone_size: .
cdr3_aa: CASSWLTGAGYEQYF
cdr3_nt: TGTGCCAGCAGCTGGTTGACAGGGGCGGGCTACGAGCAGTACTTC

v_call: TRBV30
d_call: TRBD2
j_call: TRBJ2-4
clone_size: .
cdr3_aa: CAWMGSGRKNIQYF
cdr3_nt: TGTGCCTGGATGGGAAGCGGGAGAAAAAACATTCAGTACTTC

v_call: TRBV4-2
d_call: TRBD2
j_call: TRBJ2-7
clone_size: .
cdr3_aa: CASSQEEGLAGVYEQYF
cdr3_nt: TGTGCCAGCAGCCAAGAAGAGGGACTAGCGGGAGTCTACGAGCAGTACTTC

v_call: TRBV27
d_call: .
j_call: TRBJ1-4
clone_size: .
cdr3_aa: CASRRGWANEKLFF
cdr3_nt: TGTGCCAGCAGGCGGGGTTGGGCTAATGAAAAACTGTTTTTT

v_call: TRBV7-2
d_call: TRBD1
j_call: TRBJ2-3
clone_size: .
cdr3_aa: CASTIVQGDTQYF
cdr3_nt: TGTGCCAGCACAATTGTACAGGGGGATACGCAGTATTTT

v_call: TRBV7-8
d_call: TRBD1
j_call: TRBJ1-4
clone_size: .
cdr3_aa: CASRLGGDNEKLFF
cdr3_nt: TGTGCCAGCAGATTAGGGGGCGATAATGAAAAACTGTTTTTT

v_call: TRBV9
d_call: .
j_call: TRBJ2-2
clone_size: .
cdr3_aa: CASNNYRNTGELFF
cdr3_nt: TGTGCCAGCAACAACTATAGGAACACCGGGGAGCTGTTTTTT

v_call: TRBV29-1
d_call: .
j_call: TRBJ1-4
clone_size: .
cdr3_aa: CSVAAGVNEKLFF
cdr3_nt: TGCAGCGTTGCGGCAGGGGTTAATGAAAAACTGTTTTTT